These T cell receptor beta chains were read from a single sample in a study of blood T cell repertoires in COVID-19. Sequencing was performed with immunoSEQ multiplex PCR; in TCRdb, only in-frame clones are kept and a portion is missing. The table shows about 280,000 clones, with 87% occurring only once. Material: PBMCs or T cells enriched from blood (not recorded which). These TCRs come from a woman between 40 and 50 years old who had recovered from COVID-19. The CDR3 runs from the conserved cysteine through the conserved F or W. Some rows have no size entry. The others give once, few or many, or a class for an expanded clone.

CDR3	V	length	J	size
CASSLATGGDQETQYF	TRBV7-9	16	TRBJ2-5	-
CASSAGTGGMPDTQYF	TRBV19	16	TRBJ2-3	-
CASSELNTEAFF	TRBV28	12	TRBJ1-1	-
CASSRNREANYGYTF	TRBV4-2	15	TRBJ1-2	-
CASGLGTEAFF	TRBV28	11	TRBJ1-1	once
CASSLVGTSGLNEQFF	TRBV7-2	16	TRBJ2-1	-
CASAGQGLVTNEKLFF	TRBV28	16	TRBJ1-4	-
CASSGRGGPYEQYF	TRBV6-2/TRBV6-3	14	TRBJ2-7	-
CASSLVGGGQGEQFF	TRBV5-1	15	TRBJ2-1	-
CASSYRAGWYNEQFF	TRBV6-5	15	TRBJ2-1	-
CASGDRGRFGYTF	TRBV6-6	13	TRBJ1-2	-
CASSLGEGSPLHF	TRBV7-9	13	TRBJ1-6	-
CASSLSLGLGSYNSPLHF	TRBV28	18	TRBJ1-6	-
CASSQDGTGATEKLFF	TRBV4-1	16	TRBJ1-4	-
CASRRQFRSYNEQFF	TRBV6-5	15	TRBJ2-1	-
CSVVGGGGTMNTEAFF	TRBV29-1	16	TRBJ1-1	-
CASSLMRENQPQHF	TRBV5-4	14	TRBJ1-5	few
CASSHRLLAGITDTQYF	TRBV6-6	17	TRBJ2-3	-
CASSRGRDFQETQYF	TRBV6-5	15	TRBJ2-5	-
CASIPRGPDSPLHF	TRBV28	14	TRBJ1-6	-
CASTRQGIETQYF	TRBV7-9	13	TRBJ2-5	-
CSASGGQHPYEQYF	TRBV20-1	14	TRBJ2-7	-
CASSMGTLQETQYF	TRBV19	14	TRBJ2-5	once
CASSQDPSGGSYEQYF	TRBV4-1	16	TRBJ2-7	-
CASSPQAGGPHEQYF	TRBV18	15	TRBJ2-7	-
CASTVSSGDTQYF	TRBV7-8	13	TRBJ2-3	-
CASRSARGGAGENTIYF	TRBV28	17	TRBJ1-3	once
CASSRQAGSYEQYF	TRBV28	14	TRBJ2-7	-
CASSFSGAAGNTIYF	TRBV11-3	15	TRBJ1-3	-
CASSPGTGELFF	TRBV12-3/TRBV12-4	12	TRBJ2-2	-